A selection of T cell receptor beta chains follows, all from one sample in a study of a mutant IDH1 vaccine in newly diagnosed glioma. The antigens these receptors bind are not known. Clones were sequenced by immunoSEQ multiplex PCR, and TCRdb holds only the in-frame ones, with some missing. The table includes about 81,000 clones, 70% to 90% detected once. This specimen was PBMCs, taken from a glioma patient whose treatment included an IDH1 peptide vaccine. These receptors were taken from a man aged 30 to 45 with glioma. Some clones in this sample may be carry-over from other donors' samples. Each CDR3 is given with its conserved first and last residue. The order of the fields is J gene, CDR3 length, clone size, D gene, V gene, CDR3 DNA, CDR3 protein. D genes are given only for firm matches. The listing skips clone size in some rows; elsewhere it reads once, few, many or a size class.

j_call: TRBJ1-2
cdr3_length: 13
clone_size: -
d_call: TRBD1
v_call: TRBV2
cdr3_nt: TGTGCCGGCGGGAGAGGGGGCCCCTATGGCTACACCTTC
cdr3_aa: CAGGRGGPYGYTF

j_call: TRBJ2-1
cdr3_length: 19
clone_size: -
d_call: TRBD2
v_call: TRBV5-6
cdr3_nt: TGTGCCAGCAGCTTAATGGGGGGACCCTTCGGGGAGGGTAGCAATGAGCAGTTCTTC
cdr3_aa: CASSLMGGPFGEGSNEQFF

j_call: TRBJ2-7
cdr3_length: 15
clone_size: -
d_call: TRBD1
v_call: TRBV27
cdr3_nt: TGTGCCAGCAGTTTATCGTTCAGGGGGCGACACGAGCAGTACTTC
cdr3_aa: CASSLSFRGRHEQYF

j_call: TRBJ1-6
cdr3_length: 15
clone_size: once
d_call: -
v_call: TRBV6-6
cdr3_nt: TGTGCCAGCAGTTACAGCAATTCCAAAAATTCACCCCTCCACTTT
cdr3_aa: CASSYSNSKNSPLHF

j_call: TRBJ1-2
cdr3_length: 13
clone_size: -
d_call: -
v_call: TRBV6-1
cdr3_nt: TGTGCCAGCAGAACAGGGTACTACTATGGCTACACCTTC
cdr3_aa: CASRTGYYYGYTF

j_call: TRBJ1-1
cdr3_length: 14
clone_size: -
d_call: -
v_call: TRBV19
cdr3_nt: TGTGCCACCCAACCCCAGGGGCCGTACACTGAAGCTTTCTTT
cdr3_aa: CATQPQGPYTEAFF

j_call: TRBJ2-4
cdr3_length: 15
clone_size: -
d_call: TRBD2
v_call: TRBV19
cdr3_nt: TGTGCCAGTAGTATAGATCTTGGGACTAGTACCATTCAGTACTTC
cdr3_aa: CASSIDLGTSTIQYF

j_call: TRBJ1-2
cdr3_length: 12
clone_size: -
d_call: -
v_call: TRBV9
cdr3_nt: TGTGCCAGCAGCGTAGGGAACTATGGCTACACCTTC
cdr3_aa: CASSVGNYGYTF

j_call: TRBJ2-3
cdr3_length: 16
clone_size: -
d_call: -
v_call: TRBV11-2
cdr3_nt: TGTGCCAGCAGCCCCGGACTTCACACTAGCACAGATACGCAGTATTTT
cdr3_aa: CASSPGLHTSTDTQYF

j_call: TRBJ1-3
cdr3_length: 13
clone_size: few
d_call: -
v_call: TRBV2
cdr3_nt: TGTGCGACAGGCGAATACTCTGGAAACACCATATATTTT
cdr3_aa: CATGEYSGNTIYF

j_call: TRBJ1-1
cdr3_length: 14
clone_size: -
d_call: TRBD1
v_call: TRBV5-1
cdr3_nt: TGCGCCAGCAGCCCCCCCCAGGGGGCAACTGAAGCTTTCTTT
cdr3_aa: CASSPPQGATEAFF

j_call: TRBJ1-2
cdr3_length: 12
clone_size: -
d_call: TRBD1
v_call: TRBV5-4
cdr3_nt: TGTGCCAGCAGCTTCCCAGGGGGTGACTACACCTTC
cdr3_aa: CASSFPGGDYTF

j_call: TRBJ2-3
cdr3_length: 14
clone_size: few
d_call: -
v_call: TRBV5-1
cdr3_nt: TGCGCCAGCAGCTTGGATCCGGGCACAGATACGCAGTATTTT
cdr3_aa: CASSLDPGTDTQYF

j_call: TRBJ2-7
cdr3_length: 17
clone_size: -
d_call: TRBD2
v_call: TRBV28
cdr3_nt: TGTGCCAGTAGCAGTGCGTCAGAGGAGCGGGGGGGCTACGAGCAGTACTTC
cdr3_aa: CASSSASEERGGYEQYF

j_call: TRBJ1-6
cdr3_length: 19
clone_size: -
d_call: -
v_call: TRBV28
cdr3_nt: TGTGCCAGCAGTTTACGGAGGGGCGCGAAGCAACGCCCTAATTCACCCCTCCACTTT
cdr3_aa: CASSLRRGAKQRPNSPLHF

j_call: TRBJ1-6
cdr3_length: 14
clone_size: -
d_call: -
v_call: TRBV30
cdr3_nt: TGTGCCTGGAACCCGACAGGTACCACTTCACCCCTCCACTTT
cdr3_aa: CAWNPTGTTSPLHF

j_call: TRBJ2-3
cdr3_length: 13
clone_size: -
d_call: -
v_call: TRBV18
cdr3_nt: TGTGCCAGCTCACCACCTAGCACAGATACGCAGTATTTT
cdr3_aa: CASSPPSTDTQYF

j_call: TRBJ2-5
cdr3_length: 13
clone_size: -
d_call: TRBD2
v_call: TRBV7-9
cdr3_nt: TGTGCCAGCAGGTTAGCGGGAGACGAGACCCAGTACTTC
cdr3_aa: CASRLAGDETQYF

j_call: TRBJ1-1
cdr3_length: 15
clone_size: -
d_call: -
v_call: TRBV5-1
cdr3_nt: TGCGCCAGCAGCTTGGATGGGGGAGGGAACACTGAAGCTTTCTTT
cdr3_aa: CASSLDGGGNTEAFF

j_call: TRBJ1-6
cdr3_length: 16
clone_size: -
d_call: -
v_call: TRBV5-1
cdr3_nt: TGCGCCAGCAGCGTAGGGGGTCCCCGGTACAATTCACCCCTCCACTTT
cdr3_aa: CASSVGGPRYNSPLHF

j_call: TRBJ2-1
cdr3_length: 18
clone_size: -
d_call: TRBD2
v_call: TRBV5-1
cdr3_nt: TGCGCCAGCAGCGCCAAGTTTACTTGGACTAGCGGGGTCCATGAGCAGTTCTTC
cdr3_aa: CASSAKFTWTSGVHEQFF

j_call: TRBJ1-1
cdr3_length: 14
clone_size: once
d_call: TRBD1
v_call: TRBV6-5
cdr3_nt: TGTGCCAGCAGGGTACAGGGGGCGCTGGATGAAGCTTTCTTT
cdr3_aa: CASRVQGALDEAFF

j_call: TRBJ1-4
cdr3_length: 16
clone_size: -
d_call: TRBD1
v_call: TRBV30
cdr3_nt: TGTGCCTGGAGTGCCCGGGACAGGGCCAGGGGAAAAAAACTGTTTTTT
cdr3_aa: CAWSARDRARGKKLFF

j_call: TRBJ2-1
cdr3_length: 11
clone_size: -
d_call: -
v_call: TRBV6-6
cdr3_nt: TGTGCCAGCGGATTGATCGGTGAGCAGTTCTTC
cdr3_aa: CASGLIGEQFF

j_call: TRBJ1-2
cdr3_length: 13
clone_size: -
d_call: -
v_call: TRBV28
cdr3_nt: TGTGCCAGCAGTGGTCACCGCGTGAGAGGCTACACCTTC
cdr3_aa: CASSGHRVRGYTF

j_call: TRBJ1-3
cdr3_length: 16
clone_size: -
d_call: TRBD1
v_call: TRBV28
cdr3_nt: TGTGCCAGCACTTCCCCCGGGACAGGGACTGGAAACACCATATATTTT
cdr3_aa: CASTSPGTGTGNTIYF

j_call: TRBJ1-2
cdr3_length: 14
clone_size: -
d_call: -
v_call: TRBV5-1
cdr3_nt: TGCGCCAGCAGCTTATACAGGCCCTACTATGGCTACACCTTC
cdr3_aa: CASSLYRPYYGYTF

j_call: TRBJ2-1
cdr3_length: 13
clone_size: -
d_call: TRBD2
v_call: TRBV11-2
cdr3_nt: TGTGCCAGCAGCTTCAGCGGGGTAAATGAGCAGTTCTTC
cdr3_aa: CASSFSGVNEQFF

j_call: TRBJ1-5
cdr3_length: 13
clone_size: -
d_call: -
v_call: TRBV2
cdr3_nt: TGTGCCAGCATGGTAGGGGTTGATCAGCCCCAGCATTTT
cdr3_aa: CASMVGVDQPQHF

j_call: TRBJ2-1
cdr3_length: 14
clone_size: -
d_call: -
v_call: TRBV7-3
cdr3_nt: TGTGCCAGCAGCCGAACCGGAAGGACTTTTGAGCAGTTCTTC
cdr3_aa: CASSRTGRTFEQFF

j_call: TRBJ1-2
cdr3_length: 15
clone_size: -
d_call: TRBD1
v_call: TRBV6-1
cdr3_nt: TGTGCCAGCAGTGAAAGCCGGGACAGGTTATACGGCTACACCTTC
cdr3_aa: CASSESRDRLYGYTF